These T cell receptor beta chains were read from a single sample in a study of low-dose radiotherapy and immunotherapy resistance in tumors. TCRdb processed the reads anew with MiXCR; each CDR3 protein has one entry. This sample has approximately 84,000 distinct CDR3 sequences, with 15% to 20% found just once. Sequenced here: PBMCs, sampled before treatment. Receptors were obtained from a male donor with prostate cancer. Each CDR3 is given with its conserved first and last residue. The order of the fields is clone size, J gene, V gene, D gene, CDR3 protein, CDR3 DNA. A D gene is named only where the DNA matches it firmly. Size tells how often a clone was seen (once, few, many) or the class of an expanded clone, and some rows leave it out.

many	TRBJ2-3	TRBV20-1	.	CSARDILASKDTQYF	TGCAGTGCTAGAGATATTCTAGCTAGTAAAGATACGCAGTATTTT
many	TRBJ2-2	TRBV19	.	CASSGDSASGTGELFF	TGTGCCAGTAGTGGGGACTCCGCCTCGGGGACCGGGGAGCTGTTTTTT
few	TRBJ1-3	TRBV12-3/TRBV12-4	.	CASSFAGTSGNTIYF	TGTGCCAGCAGTTTCGCCGGGACGAGCGGAAACACCATATATTTT
many	TRBJ2-1	TRBV3-1	.	CASSQPTFVSSYNEQFF	TGTGCCAGCAGCCAGCCGACCTTCGTGAGCTCCTACAATGAGCAGTTCTTC
many	TRBJ1-2	TRBV27	.	CASSLSISPGNGYTF	TGTGCCAGCAGTTTATCGATAAGCCCAGGGAATGGCTACACCTTC
many	TRBJ2-1	TRBV11-2	.	CASSASPGRGAWNEQFF	TGTGCCAGCAGCGCGTCTCCTGGCCGGGGGGCTTGGAATGAGCAGTTCTTC
many	TRBJ2-4	TRBV12-3/TRBV12-4	.	CASSLGGSKNIQYF	TGTGCCAGCAGTCTAGGGGGGTCCAAAAACATTCAGTACTTC
.	TRBJ2-3	TRBV12-3/TRBV12-4	.	CASTGVFTDTQYF	TGTGCCAGCACCGGGGTCTTCACAGATACGCAGTATTTT
.	TRBJ2-1	TRBV5-6	TRBD2	CASSRGGGASYNEQFF	TGTGCCAGCAGCAGGGGCGGGGGGGCTTCCTACAATGAGCAGTTCTTC
.	TRBJ1-6	TRBV27	TRBD1	CASTSGTGTSPLHF	TGTGCCAGCACTTCCGGGACAGGGACTTCACCCCTCCACTTT
many	TRBJ1-1	TRBV5-4	TRBD1	CASSLRQGSTEAFF	TGTGCCAGCAGCTTAAGACAGGGTTCCACTGAAGCTTTCTTT
.	TRBJ2-1	TRBV12-3/TRBV12-4	.	CASNTRGEVEQFF	TGTGCCAGCAATACTAGGGGTGAGGTGGAGCAGTTCTTC
.	TRBJ2-5	TRBV5-1	.	CASSLTGWQETQYF	TGCGCCAGCAGCTTGACTGGTTGGCAAGAGACCCAGTACTTC
.	TRBJ1-6	TRBV12-3/TRBV12-4	TRBD1	CASSLRVGTANSPLHF	TGTGCCAGCAGTTTAAGGGTAGGGACAGCAAATTCACCCCTCCACTTT
many	TRBJ2-3	TRBV9	.	CASSPRPRGPRGTDTQYF	TGTGCCAGCAGCCCCCGGCCCAGGGGCCCCCGGGGGACAGATACGCAGTATTTT
many	TRBJ2-7	TRBV5-1	TRBD2	CASSPTAGNVYEQYF	TGCGCCAGCAGCCCAACAGCGGGGAACGTCTACGAGCAGTACTTC
.	TRBJ2-3	TRBV2	.	CASTGRGEEMAQYF	TGTGCCAGTACTGGCAGGGGTGAAGAGATGGCGCAGTATTTT
.	TRBJ2-1	TRBV29-1	.	CSVQAVGANNEQFF	TGCAGCGTTCAGGCGGTGGGGGCCAACAATGAGCAGTTCTTC
.	TRBJ2-3	TRBV6-2/TRBV6-3	.	CASHTRGGPTDTQYF	TGTGCCAGCCATACGAGGGGGGGACCTACAGATACGCAGTATTTT
many	TRBJ1-2	TRBV7-2	.	CASSPVGYGYTF	TGTGCCAGCAGCCCGGTCGGGTATGGCTACACCTTC
.	TRBJ1-1	TRBV20-1	.	CSARDPRDGRNTEAFF	TGCAGTGCTAGAGATCCCAGGGACGGCCGGAACACTGAAGCTTTCTTT
many	TRBJ2-5	TRBV20-1	.	CSAIRDWEETQYF	TGCAGTGCTATCCGGGACTGGGAAGAGACCCAGTACTTC
many	TRBJ1-1	TRBV6-5	.	CASRPTGNREENTEAFF	TGTGCCAGCAGACCGACCGGGAACAGGGAAGAAAACACTGAAGCTTTCTTT
many	TRBJ2-7	TRBV5-6	.	CASSTTMRSYEQYF	TGTGCCAGCAGCACGACTATGAGGAGCTACGAGCAGTACTTC
many	TRBJ2-2	TRBV14	TRBD1	CASSRGQGNAGELFF	TGTGCCAGCAGCCGGGGACAGGGGAACGCCGGGGAGCTGTTTTTT
many	TRBJ2-2	TRBV7-6	TRBD1	CASSPTPGTGSNTGELFF	TGTGCCAGCAGCCCAACCCCCGGGACAGGCTCAAACACCGGGGAGCTGTTTTTT
.	TRBJ1-1	TRBV6-6	.	CASTETTEAFF	TGTGCCAGCACCGAGACCACTGAAGCTTTCTTT
many	TRBJ1-1	TRBV10-3	.	CAISDTHRVGNTEAFF	TGTGCCATCAGTGACACTCACAGGGTGGGGAACACTGAAGCTTTCTTT
many	TRBJ2-3	TRBV7-8	TRBD2	CASSVHGSGVTDTQYF	TGTGCCAGCAGCGTACATGGTAGCGGGGTCACAGATACGCAGTATTTT
few	TRBJ2-3	TRBV6-1	.	CASTAPTDTQYF	TGTGCCAGCACCGCCCCCACAGATACGCAGTATTTT
many	TRBJ1-2	TRBV2	.	CASSDSTIEMDTF	TGTGCCAGCAGTGATAGCACGATAGAAATGGACACCTTC
many	TRBJ2-5	TRBV12-3/TRBV12-4	.	CASSFPGKETQYF	TGTGCCAGCAGTTTCCCAGGGAAAGAGACCCAGTACTTC
many	TRBJ2-4	TRBV10-3	TRBD1	CAISESRVGQGLAKNIQYF	TGTGCCATCAGTGAGTCGAGAGTAGGACAGGGGTTAGCCAAAAACATTCAGTACTTC
.	TRBJ2-1	TRBV6-1	.	CASSLPPGRGAGEQFF	TGTGCCAGCAGCCTCCCCCCGGGCCGGGGGGCGGGTGAGCAGTTCTTC
.	TRBJ1-1	TRBV5-1	.	CASSWDPGTEPFF	TGCGCCAGCAGCTGGGACCCCGGGACTGAACCCTTCTTT
many	TRBJ2-3	TRBV6-1	.	CASSEGQGQGSNTQYF	TGTGCCAGCAGTGAAGGCCAGGGACAAGGAAGCAATACGCAGTATTTT
many	TRBJ2-7	TRBV7-2	.	CASSLTLSLSYEQYF	TGTGCCAGCAGCTTAACACTCTCCCTCTCCTACGAGCAGTACTTC
.	TRBJ2-1	TRBV28	.	CASSPSGGATYNEQFF	TGTGCCAGCAGCCCGAGCGGAGGGGCCACCTACAATGAGCAGTTCTTC
many	TRBJ2-5	TRBV6-1	TRBD2	CASSRGLAGGREYF	TGTGCCAGCAGTAGGGGACTAGCGGGGGGGAGGGAGTACTTC
many	TRBJ2-7	TRBV6-2/TRBV6-3	.	CASGGAAYEQYF	TGTGCCAGCGGCGGGGCCGCCTACGAGCAGTACTTC
once	TRBJ1-1	TRBV3-1	.	CASSQLSDDEAFF	TGTGCCAGCAGCCAATTGAGCGATGATGAAGCTTTCTTT